The text below deals with one TCR beta chain. The source of the sample is a study of CD8+ T cells in alopecia areata. Across the study: Treatment comprised oral tofacitinib, 5 to 10 mg twice daily, in treated patients.

cDNA reverse transcribed from extracted RNA served as the sequencing template. Produced via immunoSEQ multiplex PCR; TCRdb's table is partial and in-frame only. The table has approximately 140,000 clones, around 50% seen once. As part of sample collection, lesional scalp punch biopsies and peripheral blood were taken from alopecia areata patients. Input material: CD4+ T cells sorted from blood. The sequence was collected from a human donor with alopecia areata.

The CDR3 here is CASSLVIGDSNQPQHF. The CDR3 coding sequence is TGTGCCAGCAGCTTAGTGATTGGGGATAGCAATCAGCCCCAGCATTTT. The V and J genes are TRBV11-2 and TRBJ1-5; no clear D. The CDR3 runs 16 residues. Germline-derived CDR1 and CDR2 are SGHAT and FQNNGV. With 1 base removed from V and 0 bases from J, the gap between germline ends came to 10 bases. The variable domain in full, completed from reference TRBV11-2 and TRBJ1-5, reads EAGVAQSPRYKIIEKRQSVAFWCNPISGHATLYWYQQILGQGPKLLIQFQNNGVVDDSQLPKDRFSAERLKGVDSTLKIQPAKLEDSAVYLCASSLVIGDSNQPQHFGDGTRLSIL.